This paragraph reports one T cell receptor beta chain. Its antigen has not been determined. Base qualities are not at hand, and no much larger clone is one base apart. V is shortened by 3 bases, J by 5 bases, and the region joining them spans 15 bases. Spanning cysteine to phenylalanine, the CDR3 consists of 14 amino acids. The kept DNA is CDR3 alone, 42 bases in frame from the first base. CDR1 SGHRS and CDR2 YFSETQ were looked up in the germline V gene. These data are taken from a study of shared clonotypes between healthy human individuals (dated by TCRdb to the early 2020s). About the study as a whole: A couple of women and a few men aged 18 to 49 years were included in the cohort. For each donor, CD4 naive and CD4 memory were each run on three plates, CD8 naive on two plates, and CD8 memory on one plate. The study deeply sequenced blood TCR repertoires of about 5 healthy adults to estimate repertoire size and the extent of clonotype sharing between individuals. Different laboratories and diverse techniques were used to prepare libraries and sequence TCR repertoires, to increase sequencing depth and limit assay-specific biases. Leukapheresis yielded between about 0.8 and 8.9 billion PBMCs per donor. General study outcomes and caveats: Sampling was restricted to blood, and TCR repertoires in tissues likely differ from the TCR repertoires found in blood. Pairwise subsampling led to the expectation that sequencing depth would affect the degree of clonotype sharing among donors. Larger estimated clonotype richness was generally found for naive subsets than for memory subsets. Because the study included only a small number of donors, the genetic and exposure-history diversity represented was limited. Compared with non-shared clonotypes, clonotypes shared by all four sorted-subset donors had higher generation probabilities. Even with the large sequencing depth, rarefaction of the sorted-subset datasets indicated that sequencing was incomplete. When four donors were compared, the shared fraction of clonotypes was about 5% for naive CD4, around 3.6% for naive CD8, 2.3% for memory CD4, and 0.4% for memory CD8.

TCR CDR3 regions were amplified from genomic DNA by multiplex PCR using the deep immunoSEQ assay. For each cell subset, the extracted genomic DNA was distributed evenly across all wells of several immunoSEQ 96-well plates, and each plate served as one replicate. For sorted subsets, about 200 ng genomic DNA, equal to tens of thousands of T cell genomes, was loaded into each replicate PCR. Purified libraries were quantified with a Qubit 3.0 fluorometer, sized on a Bioanalyzer 2100, and re-quantified with the KAPA Library Quantification kit. Every immunoSEQ 96-well plate was sequenced on a separate single-read 150-cycle Illumina NextSeq 550 flow cell. As for the original processing: Because only junctional sequences without quality scores were contained in the immunoSEQ output, filtering matching that applied to full-length reads could not be performed. To assign V/J genes and CDR3, sequences were annotated against IMGT germline references using PyIR, a Python wrapper for IgBLAST v1.9. Reads were filtered out if the reads had weak V/J assignments (E-value above 1e-6), no CDR3, stop codons, out-of-frame junctions, or ambiguous translated residues. V3J clonotypes were defined as sequences sharing an identical inferred V gene, J gene, and CDR3 amino acid sequence. Percentage overlap between repertoires was computed as shared unique clonotypes divided by the size of the smaller repertoire. RTK rarefaction, the Chao1 estimator, and Recon v2.1 estimates of unobserved clonotypes were used to assess repertoire richness. Generation probabilities for all TCRbeta clonotypes obtained by the gDNA method from a handful of donors were computed using OLGA. TCRdb mirrors the immuneACCESS table, restricted to in-frame sequences. Some clones are absent from its copies; in checked studies, under half trace to an unresolved V gene, and the reason for the others is unknown. That table supplies the V and J calls and clone size; D and trimming were determined from the DNA. In all, the sample holds more than 1 million clones, and around three quarters of those were seen once. The ten largest clones add up to 0.4% to 0.55% of the sample.

Healthy HIV-negative adults with no recently reported acute infections or vaccinations were included as donors. All donors were Caucasian adults living in Nashville, Tennessee, USA. CD4+ T cells were enriched by magnetic negative selection; naive cells were then positively selected on CD45RA, and the negative fraction formed the memory subset. After blood collection by leukapheresis, PBMCs were isolated using Ficoll-Histopaque density gradient centrifugation and then cryopreserved in the vapor phase of liquid nitrogen. Analytical flow cytometry was used to check the purity and quantity of each magnetically sorted T cell population. Genomic DNA was isolated from every sorted fraction and measured by UV absorbance on a Nanodrop 2000c.

Sample: memory CD4+ T cells from PBMCs. The sample's cell subset or site label, in plain terms: CD45RA-negative fraction. The clonotype was recovered from a man younger than 35 in good health. Some clones in this sample may be carry-over from other donors' samples. In this chain, TRBV5-1 is recombined with TRBJ2-7; a confident D gene designation cannot be given. The CDR3 amino acid sequence is: CASSSDLKEDEQYF. The DNA sequence is given as TGCGCCAGCAGCTCGGACCTCAAAGAAGACGAGCAGTACTTC.